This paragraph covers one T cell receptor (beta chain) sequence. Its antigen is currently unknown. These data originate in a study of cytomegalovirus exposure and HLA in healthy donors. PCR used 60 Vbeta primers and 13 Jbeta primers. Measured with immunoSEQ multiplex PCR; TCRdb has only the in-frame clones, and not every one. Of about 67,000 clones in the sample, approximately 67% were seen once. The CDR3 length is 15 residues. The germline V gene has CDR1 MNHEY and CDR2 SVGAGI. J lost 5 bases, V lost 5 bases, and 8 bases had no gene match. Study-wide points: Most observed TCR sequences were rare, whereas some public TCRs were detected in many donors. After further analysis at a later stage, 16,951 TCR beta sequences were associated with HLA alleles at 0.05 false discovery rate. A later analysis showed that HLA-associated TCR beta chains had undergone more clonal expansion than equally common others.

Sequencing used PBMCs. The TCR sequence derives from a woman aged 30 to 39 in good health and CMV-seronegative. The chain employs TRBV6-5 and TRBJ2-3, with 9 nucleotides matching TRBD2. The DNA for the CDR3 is TGTGCCAGCAGTGCTGGAGCGGGGGGTAGAGATACGCAGTATTTT. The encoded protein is CASSAGAGGRDTQYF.